The rows below give T cell receptor beta chains drawn from one sample of a study of T-cell memory formation after mild COVID-19. TCRdb called the 5' RACE reads again in MiXCR, with one record for every CDR3 protein. The profile shows fewer than 150,000 distinct CDR3 sequences, about 5.9% of them singletons. Sequenced input: PBMCs or a T cell subset sorted from them (not recorded which). The receptors here all came from an adult woman who had mild COVID-19 (a few samples of this study predate the infection). Cell type and time point are not known. The CDR3 runs from the conserved cysteine through the conserved F or W. Each record gives: V gene, J gene, D gene, clone size, CDR3 protein, CDR3 DNA. The D gene is left open where the match is weak. The size field is filled for only some rows; it gives once, few, many or a size class.

>TRBV18|TRBJ1-2|TRBD1|few
CASSQTGEDGYTF
TGTGCCAGCTCACAGACAGGGGAGGATGGCTACACCTTC
>TRBV5-1|TRBJ1-5|.|.
CASSLEGFPNQPQHF
TGCGCCAGCAGCTTGGAAGGGTTCCCAAATCAGCCCCAGCATTTT
>TRBV29-1|TRBJ1-2|.|many
CSVPLSGPYGYTF
TGCAGCGTGCCCCTTAGCGGCCCCTATGGCTACACCTTC
>TRBV12-3/TRBV12-4|TRBJ2-4|.|many
CASSLSAKNIQYF
TGTGCCAGCAGTTTGAGCGCCAAAAACATTCAGTACTTC
>TRBV5-1|TRBJ1-2|.|many
CASSSGTSYYGYTF
TGCGCCAGCAGCTCCGGGACGTCTTACTATGGCTACACCTTC
>TRBV5-1|TRBJ2-7|.|few
CASSLDSIASYEQYF
TGCGCCAGCAGCTTGGACAGTATTGCCTCCTACGAGCAGTACTTC
>TRBV5-5|TRBJ2-5|.|few
CASSFGRAFLQQETQYF
TGTGCCAGCAGCTTTGGGCGCGCATTCCTCCAACAAGAGACCCAGTACTTC
>TRBV7-3|TRBJ2-2|.|few
CASSSDGYTGELFF
TGTGCCAGCAGCTCGGACGGATACACCGGGGAGCTGTTTTTT
>TRBV12-3/TRBV12-4|TRBJ1-1|TRBD1|many
CASSLRQGAEAFF
TGTGCCAGCAGTTTGAGGCAGGGGGCTGAAGCTTTCTTT
>TRBV29-1|TRBJ2-5|.|many
CSGDKSETQYF
TGCAGCGGGGATAAGAGCGAGACCCAGTACTTC
>TRBV19|TRBJ2-2|.|.
CASSIIRGANTGELFF
TGTGCCAGTAGTATAATTAGGGGCGCGAACACCGGGGAGCTGTTTTTT
>TRBV29-1|TRBJ1-1|.|many
CSARENTEAFF
TGCAGCGCCAGGGAGAACACTGAAGCTTTCTTT
>TRBV7-9|TRBJ1-1|.|.
CASSFSPLASEAFF
TGTGCCAGCAGCTTTTCCCCCCTGGCCAGTGAAGCTTTCTTT
>TRBV14|TRBJ2-7|.|.
CASSQDSVNYEQYF
TGTGCCAGCAGCCAAGACTCTGTCAACTACGAGCAGTACTTC
>TRBV11-2|TRBJ2-5|.|.
CASSFAAETQYF
TGTGCCAGCAGCTTTGCGGCAGAGACCCAGTACTTC
>TRBV5-1|TRBJ2-3|.|.
CASSDLVGGTDTQYF
TGCGCCAGCAGCGATCTTGTCGGGGGCACAGATACGCAGTATTTT